What follows are 8 T cell receptor beta chains derived from one specimen sequenced in a study of shared clonotypes between healthy human individuals. Sequencing used immunoSEQ multiplex PCR; TCRdb keeps in-frame clones, though not all of them. The sample lists 2 million to 2.5 million clones, just over 90% occurring once. Naive CD8 cells were CD45RO-negative, positively selected for CCR7, excluding terminally differentiated effector memory CD45RA+ cells. What was sequenced was naive CD8+ T cells from PBMCs. These receptors originate from a man aged 18 to 35 in good health. Some clones in this sample may be carry-over from other donors' samples.

CDR3 region: CASSSHGLAGLSSYNEQFF. The CDR3 bases are TGTGCCAGCTCCTCCCACGGACTAGCGGGCCTGAGCTCCTACAATGAGCAGTTCTTC. The chain recombines TRBV7-3 with TRBJ2-1, with 11 bases aligning to TRBD2. The CDR3 is 19 residues long. From germline, CDR1 is SGHTA and CDR2 FQGTGA. Unmatched junction bases numbered 15, after V lost 8 bases and J lost 0 bases. Using reference TRBV7-3 and TRBJ2-1 for the parts outside the CDR3, the full variable domain is GAGVSQTPSNKVTEKGKYVELRCDPISGHTALYWYRQSLGQGPEFLIYFQGTGAADDSGLPNDRFFAVRPEGSVSTLKIQRTERGDSAVYLCASSSHGLAGLSSYNEQFFGPGTRLTVL.

The V and J genes are TRBV6-1 and TRBJ2-3; no firm D call. This CDR3 is 15 amino acids long. The germline V gene encodes CDR1 MNHNS and CDR2 SASEGT. V was cut by 6 bases and J by 1 base, with 14 bases left in between. The CDR3 loop is CASRRSPLGTDTQYF. CDR3 in DNA: TGTGCCAGCAGAAGGTCTCCCCTTGGCACAGATACGCAGTATTTT.

The chain couples TRBV10-3 to TRBJ2-3; D not certain. The germline CDR1 and CDR2 sequences are ENHRY and SYGVKD. This CDR3 is 16 amino acids long. The ends were cut back, 4 bases at V and 4 bases at J, with 18 bases in the middle. CDR3 in amino acids: CAISGQVDLDPDTQYF. The CDR3 nucleotides read TGTGCCATCAGTGGGCAAGTGGATCTCGACCCAGATACGCAGTATTTT.

The chain joins TRBV6-6 to TRBJ2-7, with D hard to call. This CDR3 spans 14 amino acids. V dropped 6 bases and J dropped 2 bases, with 14 bases sitting between them. CDR1 MNHNY and CDR2 SVGAGI come from the germline V gene (reference sequence). The CDR3 loop is CASSRDLDAYEQYF. DNA of the CDR3: TGTGCCAGCAGCCGAGACCTGGACGCCTACGAGCAGTACTTC.

The gene calls are TRBV6-1 and TRBJ2-7, with D unresolved. The CDR3 consists of 13 residues. V was clipped by 8 bases and J by 0 bases, with 11 bases between them. Germline CDR1 is MNHNS and CDR2 is SASEGT. This CDR3 reads CASLDWSSYEQYF. DNA of the CDR3: TGTGCCAGCCTCGACTGGAGCTCCTACGAGCAGTACTTC.

The rearrangement uses TRBV7-2 and TRBJ2-5, with D tentatively TRBD2 (5 bases). CDR3 size: 14 residues. Germline V gives CDR1 SGHTA, CDR2 FQGNSA. Between the trimmed V and J ends, which lost 3 bases and 4 bases, there was a span of 12 bases. The CDR3 loop reads CASSLGRTLETQYF. The CDR3 DNA reads TGTGCCAGCAGCTTGGGTCGGACTTTAGAGACCCAGTACTTC.

V gene TRBV27 combines with J gene TRBJ2-5, with 12 bases identical to TRBD2. After removal of 5 bases from V and 5 bases from J, the junction contained 9 bases not matched to a gene. The CDR3 sequence is 16 residues long. The germline CDR1 and CDR2 sequences are MNHEY and SMNVEV (reference sequence). CDR3 sequence reads: CASSEQRLAGVETQYF. The CDR3 DNA reads TGTGCCAGCAGTGAACAGAGACTAGCGGGAGTGGAGACCCAGTACTTC.

V is TRBV2 and J is TRBJ2-1, with 11 bases fitting TRBD1. Trimming took 3 bases from V and 4 from J; bases not matched to a gene: 2. Germline V gene sequence: CDR1 SNHLY, CDR2 FYNNEI. The CDR3 has 15 residues. Here the CDR3 reads CASSEDRGQYNEQFF. The CDR3 DNA follows: TGTGCCAGCAGTGAGGACAGGGGGCAATACAATGAGCAGTTCTTC.